This T cell receptor beta chain was captured in a study of CD8+ T cells in alopecia areata. Study outcomes and limitations: A great number of expanded lesional clones endured in scalp and blood during tofacitinib.

Isolated RNA was reverse transcribed into cDNA used as the sequencing template. Clones were read by immunoSEQ multiplex PCR, and TCRdb kept only the in-frame ones, dropping some. The sample has under 350,000 clones, about 62% seen once. Treatment indicated: oral pan-JAK inhibitor, 5-10 mg twice daily. With V trimmed by 4 bases and J by 4 bases, 8 bases remained unmatched. The CDR3 is 14 residues long. The germline gives CDR1 SQVTM, CDR2 ANQGSEA. Details on this clone: The antigen is not known.

The gene calls are TRBV29-1 and TRBJ2-5; TRBD2 agrees at 8 bases. The origin of this receptor is a human donor with alopecia areata. Specimen: CD4+ T cells sorted from blood, collected at week 24, from a patient treated with tofacitinib. In nucleotides, the CDR3 is TGCAGCGTTGGGGTAGCGGGGAAGGGAGAGACCCAGTACTTC. It yields the protein CSVGVAGKGETQYF.